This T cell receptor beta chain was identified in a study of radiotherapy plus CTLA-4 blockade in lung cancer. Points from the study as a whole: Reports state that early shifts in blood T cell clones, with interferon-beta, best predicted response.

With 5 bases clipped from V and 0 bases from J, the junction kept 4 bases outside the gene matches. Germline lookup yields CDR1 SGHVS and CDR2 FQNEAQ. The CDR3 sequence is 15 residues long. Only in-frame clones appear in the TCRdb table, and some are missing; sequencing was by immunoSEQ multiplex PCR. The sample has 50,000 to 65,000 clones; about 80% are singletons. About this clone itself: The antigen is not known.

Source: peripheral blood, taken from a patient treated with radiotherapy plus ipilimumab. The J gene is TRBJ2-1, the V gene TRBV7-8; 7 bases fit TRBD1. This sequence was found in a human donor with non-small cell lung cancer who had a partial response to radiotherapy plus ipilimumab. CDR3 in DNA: TGTGCCAGCAGCCAAAGACAGGGCTCCTACAATGAGCAGTTCTTC. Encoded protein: CASSQRQGSYNEQFF.